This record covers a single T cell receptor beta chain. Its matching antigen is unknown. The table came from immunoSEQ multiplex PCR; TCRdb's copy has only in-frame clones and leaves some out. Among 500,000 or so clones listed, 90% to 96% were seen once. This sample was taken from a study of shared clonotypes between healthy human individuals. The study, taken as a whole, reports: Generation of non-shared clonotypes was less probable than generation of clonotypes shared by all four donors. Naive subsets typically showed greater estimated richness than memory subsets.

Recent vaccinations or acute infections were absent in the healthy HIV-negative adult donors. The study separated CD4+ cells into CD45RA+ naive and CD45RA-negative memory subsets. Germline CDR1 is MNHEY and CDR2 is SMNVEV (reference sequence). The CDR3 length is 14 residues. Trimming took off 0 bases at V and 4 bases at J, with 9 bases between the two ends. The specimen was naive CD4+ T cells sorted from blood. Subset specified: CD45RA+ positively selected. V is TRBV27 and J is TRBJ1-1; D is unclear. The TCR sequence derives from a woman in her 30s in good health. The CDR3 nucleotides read TGTGCCAGCAGTTTATCGAGTCGGGGCACTGAAGCTTTCTTT. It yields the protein CASSLSSRGTEAFF.